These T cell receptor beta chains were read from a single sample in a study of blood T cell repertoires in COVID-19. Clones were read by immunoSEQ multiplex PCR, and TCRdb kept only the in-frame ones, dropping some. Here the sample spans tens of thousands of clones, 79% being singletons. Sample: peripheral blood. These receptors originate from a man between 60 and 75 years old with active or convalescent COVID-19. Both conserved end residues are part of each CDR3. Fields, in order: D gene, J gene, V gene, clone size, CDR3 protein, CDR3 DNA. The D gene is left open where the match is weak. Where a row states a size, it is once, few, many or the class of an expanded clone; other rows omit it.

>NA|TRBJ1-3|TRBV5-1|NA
CASSLGNIRSGNTIYF
TGCGCCAGCAGCCTGGGTAACATACGCTCTGGAAACACCATATATTTT
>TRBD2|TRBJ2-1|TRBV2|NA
CASSEREGYNEQFF
TGTGCCAGCAGTGAAAGGGAGGGATACAATGAGCAGTTCTTC
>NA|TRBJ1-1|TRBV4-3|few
CASTRGSGSQNTEAFF
TGCGCCAGCACCAGGGGCTCGGGGAGTCAGAACACTGAAGCTTTCTTT
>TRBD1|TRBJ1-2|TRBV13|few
CASSYTGAGSGYTF
TGTGCCAGCAGCTACACAGGGGCCGGGAGTGGCTACACCTTC
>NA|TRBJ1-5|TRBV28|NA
CASRRGGSWTYSNQPQHF
TGTGCCAGCAGACGCGGGGGGTCTTGGACCTATAGCAATCAGCCCCAGCATTTT
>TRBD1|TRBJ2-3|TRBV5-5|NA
CASTVGQGTDTQYF
TGTGCCAGCACTGTAGGACAGGGTACAGATACGCAGTATTTT
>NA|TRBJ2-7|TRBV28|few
CASSPLPDRFNYEQYF
TGTGCCAGCAGTCCACTGCCAGACAGGTTCAACTACGAGCAGTACTTC
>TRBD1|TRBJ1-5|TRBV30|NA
CAWSDPGGYSNQPQHF
TGTGCCTGGAGTGACCCAGGGGGCTATAGCAATCAGCCCCAGCATTTT
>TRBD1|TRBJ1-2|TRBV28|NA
CASRLPGQGNYGYTF
TGTGCCAGCAGGTTACCGGGACAGGGAAACTATGGCTACACCTTC
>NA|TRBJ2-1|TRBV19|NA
CASSEQESSYNEQFF
TGTGCCAGTAGTGAACAGGAGAGCTCCTACAATGAGCAGTTCTTC
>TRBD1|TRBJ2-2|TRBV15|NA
CATSRGDRANTGELFF
TGTGCCACCAGCAGGGGAGACAGGGCGAACACCGGGGAGCTGTTTTTT
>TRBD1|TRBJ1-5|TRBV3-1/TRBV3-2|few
CASSQEGQGGSNQPQHF
TGTGCCAGCAGCCAAGAGGGACAGGGCGGTAGCAATCAGCCCCAGCATTTT
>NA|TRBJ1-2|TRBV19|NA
CASSRTPGDGYGYTF
TGTGCCAGTAGTCGCACGCCGGGGGACGGCTATGGCTACACCTTC
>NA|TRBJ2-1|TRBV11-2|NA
CASSLSEASEQFF
TGTGCCAGCAGCTTAAGCGAGGCATCTGAGCAGTTCTTC
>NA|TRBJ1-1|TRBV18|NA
CASSPVDRNTEAFF
TGTGCCAGCTCACCGGTAGACAGGAACACTGAAGCTTTCTTT
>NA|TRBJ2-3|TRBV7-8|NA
CASSFAHSDGTQYF
TGTGCCAGCAGCTTTGCCCACAGTGATGGTACGCAGTATTTT
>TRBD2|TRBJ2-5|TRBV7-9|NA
CASSPSGGKTQYF
TGTGCCAGCAGCCCTTCGGGGGGAAAGACCCAGTACTTC
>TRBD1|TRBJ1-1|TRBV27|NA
CASRTTGGTEAFF
TGTGCCAGCAGAACTACAGGGGGGACTGAAGCTTTCTTT
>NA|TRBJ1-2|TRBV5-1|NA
CASSQGQAIVNYGYTF
TGCGCCAGCAGCCAGGGGCAGGCCATTGTTAACTATGGCTACACCTTC
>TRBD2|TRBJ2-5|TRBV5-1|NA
CASSLGLAGRSETQYF
TGCGCCAGCAGCTTGGGACTAGCGGGGAGGTCGGAGACCCAGTACTTC
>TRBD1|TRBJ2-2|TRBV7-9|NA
CASSLPDRGNTGELFF
TGTGCCAGCAGCTTACCGGACAGGGGGAACACCGGGGAGCTGTTTTTT
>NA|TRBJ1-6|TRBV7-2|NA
CASSLARTEISPAIPLHF
TGTGCCAGCAGCTTAGCCCGGACAGAAATTTCCCCGGCGATTCCCCTCCACTTT